This T cell receptor (beta chain) was captured by sequencing in a study of control samples from healthy donors and cancer patients. Assay used: immunoSEQ multiplex PCR; TCRdb lists only in-frame clones, some missing. This repertoire shows roughly 100,000 clones, roughly four fifths found once; its top ten account for over 10%. The V and J ends lost 6 bases and 6 bases, in that order; junction bases with no gene match: 3. The CDR3 is 14 amino acids. CDR1 is MNHEY and CDR2 is SMNVEV in the germline V gene (reference sequence). Sequenced material: blood. The sequence came from a woman aged 45-65 years in good health. The chain employs TRBV27 and TRBJ2-3, with 13 bases fitting TRBD2. The CDR3 region has the DNA TGTGCCAGCAGGGGGACTAGCGGGGCTGATACGCAGTATTTT. This codes for CASRGTSGADTQYF.